Shown below are 9 T cell receptor beta chains from a single sample sequenced in a study of CD8 T cells in ankylosing spondylitis. Via MiXCR, TCRdb re-called the 5' RACE reads, giving one row per CDR3 protein. This table has some 200,000 distinct CDR3 sequences, 9.5% to 15% appearing once. The sequenced sample consisted of blood, either unsorted or a sorted T cell fraction (not recorded which). The receptors were sampled from a male donor with ankylosing spondylitis or in good health (not recorded which).

This clonotype was seen only a few times. The CDR3 sequence: CASSYSTSGEGEQYF. The CDR3 region has the DNA TGTGCCAGCAGTTACTCGACTAGCGGGGAGGGCGAGCAGTACTTC. The chain uses TRBV6-5 and TRBJ2-7; 11 bases are shared with TRBD2. Per germline, CDR1 MNHEY and CDR2 SVGAGI. This CDR3 spans 15 amino acids. V shed 0 bases, J shed 6 bases, and the junction held 4 bases outside the gene matches.

The chain couples TRBV20-1 to TRBJ2-3; TRBD2 matches at 14 bases. Germline CDR1 is DFQATT and CDR2 is SNEGSKA (reference sequence). The CDR3 loop spans 14 amino acids. J was trimmed by 4 bases and V by 5 bases; bases with no gene match: 2. The CDR3 bases are TGCAGTGCTGGGACTAGCGGGAGTTCAGATACGCAGTATTTT. Protein sequence: CSAGTSGSSDTQYF.

This clonotype was seen only a few times. The chain recombines TRBV25-1 with TRBJ2-3, with a possible D match to TRBD1 (7 bases). Between the trimmed V and J ends, which lost 3 bases and 2 bases, there was a span of 15 bases. The CDR3 covers 16 residues. Looked up from germline, CDR1 is MGHDK and CDR2 is SYGVNS. The CDR3 sequence: CASSDETGRITDTQYF. The CDR3 DNA sequence: TGTGCCAGCAGTGATGAGACAGGGAGGATCACAGATACGCAGTATTTT.

CDR3 nucleotides: TGTGCCAGCAGCCTTTTGAATGGCTACACCTTC. This sequence encodes CASSLLNGYTF. The chain is built from TRBV9 and TRBJ1-2; no firm D call. The length of the CDR3 is 11 residues. V gave up 4 bases and J gave up 6 bases, with 7 bases separating them. Germline assignment: CDR1 SGDLS and CDR2 YYNGEE.

In this sample, this clonotype turned up a few times. The V call is TRBV6-1, the J call TRBJ2-7; D possibly corresponds to TRBD1 (7 bases). V was pared by 8 bases and J by 6 bases, with 17 bases between. This CDR3 contains 13 residues. The germline gives CDR1 MNHNS, CDR2 SASEGT. The CDR3 region is CASQWRGQREQYF. The CDR3 nucleotides are TGTGCCAGCCAATGGAGGGGGCAGCGCGAGCAGTACTTC.

The J gene is TRBJ2-1, the V gene TRBV20-1; 14 positions agree with TRBD2. V lost 3 bases to trimming and J lost 7 bases; unmatched junction nucleotides: 8. The CDR3 is made up of 16 amino acids. CDR1 is DFQATT and CDR2 is SNEGSKA in the germline V gene (reference sequence). CDR3 protein: CSARTSGGATVNEQFF. CDR3 DNA sequence: TGCAGTGCTAGGACTAGCGGGGGGGCCACTGTAAATGAGCAGTTCTTC.

The chain joins TRBV20-1 to TRBJ1-2; possibly TRBD1 for D (5 bases). Germline loops: CDR1 DFQATT, CDR2 SNEGSKA (reference sequence). The CDR3 has 12 amino acids. The CDR3 nucleotides are TGCAGGGGAGGGGCCGAGAACTATGGCTACACCTTC. Its translation is CRGGAENYGYTF.

There are many counts of this clonotype. The chain joins TRBV5-1 to TRBJ1-2; D not resolved. CDR1 is SGHRS and CDR2 is YFSETQ in the germline V gene. The CDR3 spans 15 residues. V lost 1 base to trimming and J lost 2 bases, with 12 bases between them. CDR3 loop: CASSLKTAPNYGYTF. The DNA for the CDR3 is TGCGCCAGCAGCTTGAAGACGGCACCAAACTATGGCTACACCTTC. The variable domain in full, with the rest retrieved from reference TRBV5-1 and TRBJ1-2, is KAGVTQTPRYLIKTRGQQVTLSCSPISGHRSVSWYQQTPGQGLQFLFEYFSETQRNKGNFPGRFSGRQFSNSRSEMNVSTLELGDSALYLCASSLKTAPNYGYTFGSGTRLTVV.

This clonotype was seen only a few times. The chain has TRBV20-1 and TRBJ2-3; 11 bases fit TRBD2. The CDR3 covers 15 residues. Germline CDR1 and CDR2: DFQATT and SNEGSKA (reference sequence). With V trimmed by 6 bases and J by 3 bases, 8 bases remained unmatched. The CDR3 spells CSAVAGGPWTDTQYF. CDR3 nucleotide sequence: TGCAGTGCGGTAGCGGGAGGGCCCTGGACAGATACGCAGTATTTT.